This T cell receptor beta chain was sequenced during a study of blood T cell repertoires in COVID-19. In the original processing: How many nucleated cells were present was estimated from reference gene primer amplification. The table came from immunoSEQ multiplex PCR; TCRdb's copy has only in-frame clones and leaves some out. The D gene and trimming were derived from the DNA, and the V and J assignments and clone size from that table. The sample comprises about 210,000 clones, 75% to 85% of which are singletons, and roughly 5% rests with the top ten. Followed longitudinally, the Seattle patients had been enrolled during active infection. Germline V gene lookup returns CDR1 WSHSY and CDR2 SAAADI. The trim removed 3 bases at V and 7 bases at J, leaving 3 bases unmatched. The CDR3 contains 13 residues.

Sequencing was carried out using peripheral blood. This sequence was found in a man between 50 and 59 years old with COVID-19, enrolled during active disease. J is TRBJ1-5 and V is TRBV10-2; 7 bases are shared with TRBD1. The CDR3 sequence is CASSEQGRQPQHF. As DNA, the CDR3 is TGCGCCAGCAGTGAACAGGGGCGACAGCCCCAGCATTTT.